Given below is one T cell receptor (beta chain) in context. Its target is unknown. The sample comes from a study of cytomegalovirus exposure and HLA in healthy donors. The PCR had 60 Vbeta and 13 Jbeta primers. Under the authors' procedure: Among the unique TCR beta chains that a later analysis counted, 75 million to 85 million in all, 9.5 million to 12 million were shared. TCRdb keeps only in-frame clones here, not all; method: immunoSEQ multiplex PCR. The V and J calls and clone size come from that table; D and trimming were worked out from the DNA. Among 100,000 or so clones listed, roughly 58% were seen once. CDR1 and CDR2 (germline): SGHVS, FQNEAQ. CDR3 size: 16 residues. After removal of 0 bases from V and 5 bases from J, the junction contained 4 bases not matched to a gene. The study's findings and limits: Researchers reported in a later analysis that a missense DCLRE1C variant was tied to TCR beta V- and J-gene trimming. Cytomegalovirus association was listed for about 180 TCR beta chains. Some highly shared sequence variants likely arose as a pipeline artifact.

Input material: PBMCs. The chain couples TRBV7-8 to TRBJ2-1; TRBD1 matches at 10 bases. The TCR comes from a woman in her twenties or thirties in good health and CMV-seropositive. The CDR3 loop reads CASSLALGQGNNEQFF. The DNA for the CDR3 is TGTGCCAGCAGCTTAGCGCTGGGACAGGGGAACAATGAGCAGTTCTTC. The full variable domain, rest sourced from reference TRBV7-8 and TRBJ2-1, is GAGVSQSPRYKVAKRGQDVALRCDPISGHVSLFWYQQALGQGPEFLTYFQNEAQLDKSGLPSDRFFAERPEGSVSTLKIQRTQQEDSAVYLCASSLALGQGNNEQFFGPGTRLTVL.